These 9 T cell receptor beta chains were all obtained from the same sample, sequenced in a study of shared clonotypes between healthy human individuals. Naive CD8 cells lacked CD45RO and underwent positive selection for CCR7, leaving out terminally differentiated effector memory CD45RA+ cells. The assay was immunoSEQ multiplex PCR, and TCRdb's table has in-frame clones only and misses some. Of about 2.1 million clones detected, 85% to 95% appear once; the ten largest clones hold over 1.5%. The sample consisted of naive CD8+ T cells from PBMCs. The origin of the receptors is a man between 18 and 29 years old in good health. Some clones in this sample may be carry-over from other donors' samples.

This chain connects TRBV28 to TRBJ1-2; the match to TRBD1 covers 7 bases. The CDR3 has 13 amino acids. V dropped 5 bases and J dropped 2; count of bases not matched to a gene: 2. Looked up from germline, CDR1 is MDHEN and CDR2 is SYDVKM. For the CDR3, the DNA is TGTGCCAGCAGTGGGGACAGCAACTATGGCTACACCTTC. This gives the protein CASSGDSNYGYTF.

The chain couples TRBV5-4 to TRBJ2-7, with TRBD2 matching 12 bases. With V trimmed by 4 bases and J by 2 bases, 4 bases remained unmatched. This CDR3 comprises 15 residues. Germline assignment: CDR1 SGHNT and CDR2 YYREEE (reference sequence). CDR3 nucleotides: TGTGCCAGCAGCACATGGACTAGCGGGGCCTACGAGCAGTACTTC. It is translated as CASSTWTSGAYEQYF.

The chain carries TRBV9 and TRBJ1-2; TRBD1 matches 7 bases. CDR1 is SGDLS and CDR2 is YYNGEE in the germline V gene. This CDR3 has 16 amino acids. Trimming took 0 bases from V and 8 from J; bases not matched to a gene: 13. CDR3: CASSVGGKPTGDGYTF. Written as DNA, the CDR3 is TGTGCCAGCAGCGTAGGAGGTAAACCTACAGGGGACGGCTACACCTTC.

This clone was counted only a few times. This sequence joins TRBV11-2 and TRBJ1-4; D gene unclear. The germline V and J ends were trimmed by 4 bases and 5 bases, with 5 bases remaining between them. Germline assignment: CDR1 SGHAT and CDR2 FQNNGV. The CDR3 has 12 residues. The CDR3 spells CASSYLNEKLFF. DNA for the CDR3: TGTGCCAGCAGCTACCTGAATGAAAAACTGTTTTTT.

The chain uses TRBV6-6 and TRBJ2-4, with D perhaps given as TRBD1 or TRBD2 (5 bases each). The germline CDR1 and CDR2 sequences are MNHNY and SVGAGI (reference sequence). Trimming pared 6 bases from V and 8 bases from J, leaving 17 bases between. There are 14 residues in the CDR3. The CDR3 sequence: CASRGFSGTDIQYF. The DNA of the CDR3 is TGTGCCAGCAGAGGATTCTCGGGGACGGACATTCAGTACTTC.

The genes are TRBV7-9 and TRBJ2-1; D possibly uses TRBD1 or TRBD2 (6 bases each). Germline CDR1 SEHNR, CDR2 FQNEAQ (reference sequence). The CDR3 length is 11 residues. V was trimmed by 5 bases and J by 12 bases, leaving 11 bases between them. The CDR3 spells CASSPGDSQFF. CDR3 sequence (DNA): TGTGCCAGCAGCCCAGGGGACTCGCAGTTCTTC.

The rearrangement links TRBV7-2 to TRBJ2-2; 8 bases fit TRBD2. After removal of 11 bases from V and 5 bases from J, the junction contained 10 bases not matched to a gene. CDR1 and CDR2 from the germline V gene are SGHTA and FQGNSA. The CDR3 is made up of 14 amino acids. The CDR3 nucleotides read TGTGCCGGAAGTAGCGGGATTCGGACCGGGGAGCTGTTTTTT. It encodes CAGSSGIRTGELFF.

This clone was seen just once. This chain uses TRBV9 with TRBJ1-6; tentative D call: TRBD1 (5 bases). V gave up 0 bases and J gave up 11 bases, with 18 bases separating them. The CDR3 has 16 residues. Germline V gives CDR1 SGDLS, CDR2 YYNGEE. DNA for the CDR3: TGTGCCAGCAGCGTAGCGGGACCCTCGAGCTACACACCCCTCCACTTT. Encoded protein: CASSVAGPSSYTPLHF.

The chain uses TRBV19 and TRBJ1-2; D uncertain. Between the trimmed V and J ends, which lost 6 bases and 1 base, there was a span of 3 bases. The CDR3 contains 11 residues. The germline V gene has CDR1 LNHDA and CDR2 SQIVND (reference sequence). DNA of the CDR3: TGTGCCAGTAGCCGTAACTATGGCTACACCTTC. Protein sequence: CASSRNYGYTF.